Listed below are T cell receptor beta chains from one sample, sequenced in a study of T cells in Graves' hyperthyroidism and ophthalmopathy. MiXCR, run by TCRdb on the multiplex PCR reads, gives a single entry per CDR3 protein. The sample has over 400,000 distinct CDR3 sequences; roughly 14% are singletons. Sample: blood. Receptor source: a man aged 18-30 years with Graves' ophthalmopathy. Both conserved end residues are trimmed from each CDR3. Only part of the rows carry a size: once, few, many, or a class if the clone is expanded.

many	TRBV6-5	16	TRBJ2-1	ASSYSDLALAGSNEQF
NA	TRBV7-9	13	TRBJ1-2	ASSQAAVGIYGYT
many	TRBV6-1	14	TRBJ2-5	ASSAGRDGTWETQY
NA	TRBV19	12	TRBJ2-7	ASSIVPDSYEQY
many	TRBV24-1	12	TRBJ1-5	ATSDPGFYQPQH
many	TRBV12-3/TRBV12-4	13	TRBJ1-1	ASSLGTGYVTEAF
many	TRBV7-2	10	TRBJ1-5	ASSVNNQPQH
few	TRBV7-7	15	TRBJ2-1	ASSKQVSDRGDNEQF
many	TRBV11-2	13	TRBJ1-4	ASSFNRGRVEKLF
many	TRBV7-9	11	TRBJ2-7	ASSPLSSYEQY
NA	TRBV20-1	12	TRBJ2-2	SATSGGAIGELF
few	TRBV25-1	11	TRBJ2-5	ASIQGGGETQY
many	TRBV5-5	13	TRBJ1-1	ASSGWGSGNTEAF
many	TRBV6-2/TRBV6-3	11	TRBJ2-3	ASSPKEADTQY
many	TRBV5-1	12	TRBJ1-1	ASSLEAADTEAF
NA	TRBV6-1	11	TRBJ2-7	ASRRGWDYEQY
few	TRBV12-3/TRBV12-4	12	TRBJ2-1	ASSRGGGHNEQF
many	TRBV5-5	12	TRBJ2-5	ASSSVGFQETQY
many	TRBV24-1	13	TRBJ2-2	ATSDPDSRTGELF
many	TRBV6-1	13	TRBJ2-6	ASSSMATGANVLT
few	TRBV6-2/TRBV6-3	13	TRBJ1-1	ASSYSAGTNTEAF
many	TRBV5-1	12	TRBJ2-1	ASSLAGGPTAQF
few	TRBV6-1	15	TRBJ2-2	ASSPYRQGLDTGELF
many	TRBV27	13	TRBJ1-6	ASAVASGGGSPLH
many	TRBV30	11	TRBJ1-1	AWSVQGWTEAF
NA	TRBV13	14	TRBJ2-6	ASSLNWGSGANVLT
NA	TRBV5-1	13	TRBJ1-4	ASTRWGATNEKLF
many	TRBV12-5	14	TRBJ1-1	ASGLWTAPRGTEAF
many	TRBV7-8	14	TRBJ2-3	ASSASGAGSTDTQY
many	TRBV20-1	12	TRBJ1-1	SAVPGHPATEAF
many	TRBV5-8	14	TRBJ2-7	ASSFGGLAGVYEQY
many	TRBV7-4	13	TRBJ2-7	ASSLVFSAGIEQY
many	TRBV11-2	14	TRBJ2-5	ASSLDLREGPETQY
many	TRBV28	12	TRBJ2-7	ASSQREGHYEQY
few	TRBV7-2	12	TRBJ2-1	ASSLVYGDNEQF
NA	TRBV5-1	13	TRBJ2-2	ASSSTSGGSGELF
many	TRBV5-1	12	TRBJ1-2	ASSLGRRGDGYT
many	TRBV11-2	13	TRBJ2-5	ASSHAGGALFGQY
few	TRBV30	13	TRBJ1-5	AWSPNGGQGQPQH
few	TRBV29-1	12	TRBJ1-2	SVEGQGANYGYT